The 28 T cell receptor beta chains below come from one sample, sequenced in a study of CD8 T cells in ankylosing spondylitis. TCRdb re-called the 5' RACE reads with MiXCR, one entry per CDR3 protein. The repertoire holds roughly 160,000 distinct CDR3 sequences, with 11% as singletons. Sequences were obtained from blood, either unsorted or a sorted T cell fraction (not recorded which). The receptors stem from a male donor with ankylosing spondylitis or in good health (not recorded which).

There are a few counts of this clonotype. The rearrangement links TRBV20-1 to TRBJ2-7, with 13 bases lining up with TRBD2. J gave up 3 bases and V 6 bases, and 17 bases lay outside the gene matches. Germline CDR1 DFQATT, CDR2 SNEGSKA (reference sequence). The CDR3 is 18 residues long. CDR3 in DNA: TGCAGTGCCGAGGGTACTCGGACTAGCGGGAGAGGGAACTACGAGCAGTACTTC. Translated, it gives CSAEGTRTSGRGNYEQYF.

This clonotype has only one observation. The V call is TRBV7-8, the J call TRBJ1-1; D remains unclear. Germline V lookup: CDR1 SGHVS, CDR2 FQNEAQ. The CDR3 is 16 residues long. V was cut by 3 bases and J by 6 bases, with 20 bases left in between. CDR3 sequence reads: CASSLELWREHAEAFF. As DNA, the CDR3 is TGTGCCAGCAGCTTGGAGCTTTGGAGGGAGCACGCTGAAGCTTTCTTT.

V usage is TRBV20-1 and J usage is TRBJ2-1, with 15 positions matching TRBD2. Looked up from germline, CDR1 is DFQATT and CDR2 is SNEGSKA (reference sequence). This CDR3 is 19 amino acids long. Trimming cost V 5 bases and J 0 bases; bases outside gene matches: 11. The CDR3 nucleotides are TGCAGTGCTTCTCTTCCGGGACTAGCGGGGGGTAACTCCTACAATGAGCAGTTCTTC. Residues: CSASLPGLAGGNSYNEQFF.

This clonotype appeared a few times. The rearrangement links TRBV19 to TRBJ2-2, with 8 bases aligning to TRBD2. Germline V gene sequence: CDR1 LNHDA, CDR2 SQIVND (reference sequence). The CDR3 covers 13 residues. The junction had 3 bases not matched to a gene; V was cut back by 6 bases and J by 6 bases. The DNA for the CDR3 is TGTGCCAGTAGCGAACTAGCGGCCGGGGAGCTGTTTTTT. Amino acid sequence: CASSELAAGELFF.

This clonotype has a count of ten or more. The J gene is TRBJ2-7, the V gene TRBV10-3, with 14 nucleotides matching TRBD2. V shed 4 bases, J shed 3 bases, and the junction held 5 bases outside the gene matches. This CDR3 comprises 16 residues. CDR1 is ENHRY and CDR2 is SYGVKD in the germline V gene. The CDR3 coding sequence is TGTGCCATCAGTGGGGGGACTAGCGGGGGCGGCTACGAGCAGTACTTC. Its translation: CAISGGTSGGGYEQYF.

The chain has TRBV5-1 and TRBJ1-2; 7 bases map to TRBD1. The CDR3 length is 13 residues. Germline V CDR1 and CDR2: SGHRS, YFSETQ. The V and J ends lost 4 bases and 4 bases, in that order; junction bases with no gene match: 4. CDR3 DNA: TGCGCCAGCAGCGGACAGGAGACCTATGGCTACACCTTC. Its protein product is CASSGQETYGYTF.

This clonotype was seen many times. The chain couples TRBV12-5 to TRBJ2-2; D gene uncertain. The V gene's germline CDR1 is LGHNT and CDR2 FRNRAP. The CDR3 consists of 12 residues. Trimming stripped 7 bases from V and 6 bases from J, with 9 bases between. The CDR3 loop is CASVLAAGELFF. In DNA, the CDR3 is TGTGCTAGTGTTTTAGCCGCCGGGGAGCTGTTTTTT.

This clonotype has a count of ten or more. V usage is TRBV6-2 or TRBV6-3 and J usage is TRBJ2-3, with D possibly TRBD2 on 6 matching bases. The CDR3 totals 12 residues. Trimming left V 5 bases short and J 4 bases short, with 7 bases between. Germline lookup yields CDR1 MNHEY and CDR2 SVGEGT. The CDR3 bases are TGTGCCAGCAGTACGGGGGCAGATACGCAGTATTTT. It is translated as CASSTGADTQYF.

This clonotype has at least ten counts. CDR3 amino acids: CASSPSTTPQFF. CDR3 coding DNA: TGCGCCAGCAGCCCTAGCACCACCCCACAGTTCTTC. This chain joins TRBV10-1 and TRBJ2-1; D possibly corresponds to TRBD2 (5 bases). This CDR3 comprises 12 residues. Germline CDR1 is WNHNN and CDR2 is SYGVQD (reference sequence). The V and J ends lost 6 bases and 13 bases respectively, with 16 bases between them.

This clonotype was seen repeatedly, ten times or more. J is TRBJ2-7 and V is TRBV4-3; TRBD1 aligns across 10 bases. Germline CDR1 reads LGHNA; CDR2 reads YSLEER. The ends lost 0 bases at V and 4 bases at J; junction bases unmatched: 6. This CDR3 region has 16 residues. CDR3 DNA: TGCGCCAGCAGCCAAGATCTTGGGACAGGGGCGTACGAGCAGTACTTC. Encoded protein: CASSQDLGTGAYEQYF.

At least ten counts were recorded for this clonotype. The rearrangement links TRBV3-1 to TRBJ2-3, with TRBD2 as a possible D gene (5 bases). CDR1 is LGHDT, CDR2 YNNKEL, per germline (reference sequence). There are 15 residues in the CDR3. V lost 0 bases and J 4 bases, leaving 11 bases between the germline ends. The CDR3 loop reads CASSQELARSDTQYF. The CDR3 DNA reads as TGTGCCAGCAGCCAAGAGCTAGCTAGGTCAGATACGCAGTATTTT.

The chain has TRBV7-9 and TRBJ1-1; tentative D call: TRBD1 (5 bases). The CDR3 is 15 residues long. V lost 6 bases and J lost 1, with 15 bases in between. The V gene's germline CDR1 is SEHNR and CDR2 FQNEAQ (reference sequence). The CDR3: CASRPPGTQNTEAFF. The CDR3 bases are TGTGCCAGCAGACCACCAGGGACGCAGAACACTGAAGCTTTCTTT.

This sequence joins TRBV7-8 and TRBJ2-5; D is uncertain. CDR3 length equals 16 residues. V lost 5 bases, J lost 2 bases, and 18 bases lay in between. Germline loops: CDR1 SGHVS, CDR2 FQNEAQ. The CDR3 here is CASSPSPPALQETQYF. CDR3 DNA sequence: TGTGCCAGCAGCCCCTCCCCCCCAGCGTTACAAGAGACCCAGTACTTC.

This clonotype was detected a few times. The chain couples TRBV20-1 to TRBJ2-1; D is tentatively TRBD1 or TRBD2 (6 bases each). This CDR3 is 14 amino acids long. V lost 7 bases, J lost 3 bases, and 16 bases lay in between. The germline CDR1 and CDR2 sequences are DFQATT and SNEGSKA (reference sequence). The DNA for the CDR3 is TGCAGTGGGGCGGGGACACCGGACTACAATGAGCAGTTCTTC. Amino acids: CSGAGTPDYNEQFF.

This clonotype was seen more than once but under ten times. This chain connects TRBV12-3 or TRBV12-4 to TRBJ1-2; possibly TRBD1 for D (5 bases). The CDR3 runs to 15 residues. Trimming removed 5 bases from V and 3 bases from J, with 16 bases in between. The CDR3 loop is CASSPSHRTDYGYTF. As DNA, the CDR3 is TGTGCCAGCAGTCCGTCTCACAGGACCGACTATGGCTACACCTTC.

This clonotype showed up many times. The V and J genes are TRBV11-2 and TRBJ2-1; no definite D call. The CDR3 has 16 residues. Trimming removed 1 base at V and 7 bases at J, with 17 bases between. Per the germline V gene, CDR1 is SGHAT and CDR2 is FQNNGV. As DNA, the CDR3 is TGTGCCAGCAGCTTAGGTAGACTTGGCCCGGTGAATGAGCAGTTCTTC. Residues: CASSLGRLGPVNEQFF.

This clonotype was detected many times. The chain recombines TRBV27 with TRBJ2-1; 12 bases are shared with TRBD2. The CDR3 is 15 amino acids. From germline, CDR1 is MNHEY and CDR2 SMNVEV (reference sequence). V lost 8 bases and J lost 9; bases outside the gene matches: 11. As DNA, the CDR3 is TGTGCCAGCCGAACAAAACTAGCGGGAGGAGTTGAGCAGTTCTTC. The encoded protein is CASRTKLAGGVEQFF.

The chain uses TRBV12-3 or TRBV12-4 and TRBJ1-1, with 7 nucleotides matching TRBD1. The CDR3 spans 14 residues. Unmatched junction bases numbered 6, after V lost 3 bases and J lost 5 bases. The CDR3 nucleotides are TGTGCCAGCAGTTTGGGGGGCAGGGGGACTGAAGCTTTCTTT. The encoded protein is CASSLGGRGTEAFF.

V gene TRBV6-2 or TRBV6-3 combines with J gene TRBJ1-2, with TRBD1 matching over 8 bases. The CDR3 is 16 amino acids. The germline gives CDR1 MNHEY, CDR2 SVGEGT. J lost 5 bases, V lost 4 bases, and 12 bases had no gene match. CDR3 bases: TGTGCCAGCAGTTCGTCCAGCAGGGGGCCCTTTTATGGCTACACCTTC. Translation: CASSSSSRGPFYGYTF.

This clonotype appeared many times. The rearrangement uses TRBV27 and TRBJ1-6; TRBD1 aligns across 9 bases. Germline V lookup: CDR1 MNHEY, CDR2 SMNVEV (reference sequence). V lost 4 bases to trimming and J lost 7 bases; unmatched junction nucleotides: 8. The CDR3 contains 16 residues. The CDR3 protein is CASSYKPGQGNSPLHF. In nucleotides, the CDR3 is TGTGCCAGCAGTTACAAGCCGGGACAGGGAAATTCACCCCTCCACTTT.

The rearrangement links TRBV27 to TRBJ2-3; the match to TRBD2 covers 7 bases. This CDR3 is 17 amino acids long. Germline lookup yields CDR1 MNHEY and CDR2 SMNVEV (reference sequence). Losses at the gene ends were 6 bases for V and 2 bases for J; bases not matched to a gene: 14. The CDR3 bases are TGTGCCAGCAGCCCCCTCGCTAGCGGAGTTTTCACAGATACGCAGTATTTT. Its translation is CASSPLASGVFTDTQYF.

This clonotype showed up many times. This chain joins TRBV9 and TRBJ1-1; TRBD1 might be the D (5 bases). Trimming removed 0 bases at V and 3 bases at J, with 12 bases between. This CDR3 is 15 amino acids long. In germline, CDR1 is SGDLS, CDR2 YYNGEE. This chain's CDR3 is CASSVDRDGDTEAFF. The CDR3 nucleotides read TGTGCCAGCAGCGTAGATCGGGACGGTGACACTGAAGCTTTCTTT.

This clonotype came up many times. In DNA, the CDR3 is TGCGCCAGCAGCTTGCAATCCTCCTACTCCTACGAGCAGTACTTC. Amino acids: CASSLQSSYSYEQYF. J is TRBJ2-7 and V is TRBV5-1, with D unclear. The CDR3 is 15 residues long. The ends were cut back, 1 base at V and 0 bases at J, with 11 bases in the middle. Germline V CDR1 and CDR2: SGHRS, YFSETQ.

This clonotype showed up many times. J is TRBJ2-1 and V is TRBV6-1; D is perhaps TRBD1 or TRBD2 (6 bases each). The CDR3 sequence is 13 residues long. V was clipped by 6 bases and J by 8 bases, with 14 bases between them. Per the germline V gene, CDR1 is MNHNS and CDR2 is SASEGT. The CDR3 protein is CASSHRGRDEQFF. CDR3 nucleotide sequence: TGTGCCAGCAGCCACCGGGGGCGGGATGAGCAGTTCTTC.

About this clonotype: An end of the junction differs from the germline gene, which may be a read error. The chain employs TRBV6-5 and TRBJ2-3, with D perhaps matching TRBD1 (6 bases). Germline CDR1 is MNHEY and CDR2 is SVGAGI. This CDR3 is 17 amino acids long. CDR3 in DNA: TGTGTCAGCAGTTACTCAGTCTTACCAGGGGCGGCAGATACGCAGTATTTT. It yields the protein CVSSYSVLPGAADTQYF.

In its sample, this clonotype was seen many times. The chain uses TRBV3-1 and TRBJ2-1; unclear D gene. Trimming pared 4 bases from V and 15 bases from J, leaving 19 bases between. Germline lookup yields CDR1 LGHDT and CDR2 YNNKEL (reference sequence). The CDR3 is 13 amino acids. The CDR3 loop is CASSPRHYREWFF. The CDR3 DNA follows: TGTGCCAGCAGCCCCAGGCACTACCGAGAGTGGTTCTTC.

DNA of the CDR3: TGCGCCAGCAGTCAACCGAAGTTCGCCCCTAGGAACATTCAGTACTTC. Protein: CASSQPKFAPRNIQYF. This chain links TRBV23-1 with TRBJ2-4; no firm D call. TRBV23-1 counts as an open reading frame of uncertain function. This CDR3 is 16 amino acids long. V lost 2 bases, J lost 7 bases, and 18 bases lay in between.

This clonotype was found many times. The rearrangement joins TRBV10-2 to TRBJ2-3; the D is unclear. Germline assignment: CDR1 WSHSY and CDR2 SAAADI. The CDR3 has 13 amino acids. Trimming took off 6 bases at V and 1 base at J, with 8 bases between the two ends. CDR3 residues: CASRALGTDTQYF. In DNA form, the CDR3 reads TGCGCCAGCAGGGCCTTAGGCACAGATACGCAGTATTTT.